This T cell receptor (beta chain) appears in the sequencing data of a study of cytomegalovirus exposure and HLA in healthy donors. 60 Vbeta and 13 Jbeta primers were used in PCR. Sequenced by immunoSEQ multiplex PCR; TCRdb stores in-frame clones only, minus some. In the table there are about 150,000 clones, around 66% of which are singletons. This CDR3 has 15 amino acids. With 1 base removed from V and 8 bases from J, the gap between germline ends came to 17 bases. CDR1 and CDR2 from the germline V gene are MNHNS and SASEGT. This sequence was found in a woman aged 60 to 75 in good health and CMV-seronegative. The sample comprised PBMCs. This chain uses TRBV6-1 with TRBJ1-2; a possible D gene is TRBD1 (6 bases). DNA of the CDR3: TGTGCCAGCAGTGAAGTCCCACGCACAGGGTACGGCTACACCTTC. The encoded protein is CASSEVPRTGYGYTF.